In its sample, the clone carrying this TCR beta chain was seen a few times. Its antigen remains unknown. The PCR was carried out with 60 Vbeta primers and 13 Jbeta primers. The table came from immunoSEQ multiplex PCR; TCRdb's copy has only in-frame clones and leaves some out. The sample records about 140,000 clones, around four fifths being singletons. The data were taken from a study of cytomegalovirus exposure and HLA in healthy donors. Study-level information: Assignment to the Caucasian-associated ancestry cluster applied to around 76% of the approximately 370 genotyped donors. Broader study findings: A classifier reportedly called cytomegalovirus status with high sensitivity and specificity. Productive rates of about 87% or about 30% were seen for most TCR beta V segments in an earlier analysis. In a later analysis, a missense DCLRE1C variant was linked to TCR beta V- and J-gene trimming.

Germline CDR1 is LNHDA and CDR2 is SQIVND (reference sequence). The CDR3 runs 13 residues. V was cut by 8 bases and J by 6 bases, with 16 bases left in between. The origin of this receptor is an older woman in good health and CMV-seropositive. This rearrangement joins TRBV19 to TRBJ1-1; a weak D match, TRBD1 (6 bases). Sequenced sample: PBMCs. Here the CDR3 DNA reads TGTGCCAGTTCTACAGGGATGGGGGCTGAAGCTTTCTTT. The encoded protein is CASSTGMGAEAFF.